This T cell receptor (beta chain) originates from a study of neurological immune-mediated disorders. A 10-nucleotide random UMI tagged transcripts in template-switch 5'RACE cDNA synthesis. One entry per CDR3 protein, called by TCRdb with MiXCR from the 5' RACE reads. The sample has 39,000 or so distinct CDR3 sequences, about 4.4% seen once. This clonotype was recorded many times. Blood bank volunteers in Maryland, USA, served as healthy controls. The study built sorted libraries from 1 million CD4+ or CD8+ T cells. Germline V gene lookup returns CDR1 SGHRS and CDR2 YFSETQ. This CDR3 has 14 residues. V was pared by 4 bases and J by 2 bases, with 10 bases between.

The receptor comes from a young man in good health. Sequenced: CD4+ T cells from blood. The rearrangement uses TRBV5-1 and TRBJ1-5; possible D gene TRBD1, 5 bases. The CDR3 spells CASSPDTGNQPQHF. The CDR3 DNA is TGCGCCAGCAGCCCGGACACAGGCAATCAGCCCCAGCATTTT.